Described below is a single TCR beta chain sequence and its context. Its recognized antigen is unknown. Nothing much larger sits one base from this clone, and base qualities are not available. Library generation was performed with the immunoSEQ multiplex PCR assay. For the multiplex PCR, a mixture combining 60 forward primers for TCR Vbeta segments and 13 reverse primers for TCR Jbeta segments was used. The CDR3 region of rearranged TCR beta genes was amplified from genomic DNA with a multiplex PCR assay. The amplified TCR beta libraries were sequenced on the Illumina HiSeq System as 87-base-pair reads. Per the source publication's procedure: A later analysis tallied about 77 million unique TCR beta chains across the 666 repertoires, and some 10 million of those chains were shared by two or more donors. Raw reads were error-corrected and collapsed into unique sequences by a nearest-neighbor algorithm in which closely related sequences were merged to remove PCR and sequencing errors. To assign V, D and J gene segments, CDR3 sequences were aligned to IMGT reference sequences. Each retained sequence needed at least a six-nucleotide match to both a V gene segment and a J gene segment. Rearrangements were classified as productive when the CDR3 lacked stop codons and remained in frame with V and J, and all other rearrangements were classified as non-productive. CDR3 was defined by IMGT convention, running from the second conserved V-encoded cysteine to the conserved J-encoded phenylalanine. In an earlier analysis of 500 to 650 of the donors, sequences lacking an unambiguous match to a single V gene segment were excluded. In an earlier analysis of roughly 600 of the donors, a V segment was called functional when productive rearrangements were above 56.7%, and segregating when the standard deviation between donors exceeded 5%. A statistical classification framework was developed to diagnose cytomegalovirus status using the catalog of TCR beta chain sequences. A later analysis assigned V and J genes by comparing TCR nucleotide sequences with IMGT/GENE-DB human TR gene sequences. Using the TCRdist pipeline, a later analysis assigned CDR3 sequences along with most-parsimonious VDJ recombination scenarios. In a later analysis, each TCR beta chain was defined by its CDR3 amino acid sequence together with its V-gene family, and reads lacking a unique V-gene family were excluded. As a way to deal with suspected cross-contamination and a sequencing artifact, a later analysis dropped hundreds of nucleotide sequences that were highly shared and had low generation probability. In a later analysis, a clonal expansion index was calculated for each public chain from normalized within-repertoire ranks of inferred template counts. A later analysis computed generation probabilities with a VDJ recombination model fitted to out-of-frame rearrangements, and checked the results against IGoR. A later analysis scored TCR-TCR, TCR-HLA and TCR-CMV co-occurrence with hypergeometric tests, applying a repertoire-size bias correction to TCR pairs. In a later analysis, false discovery rates were estimated by permuting HLA or CMV assignments 20 times. In a later analysis, co-occurring TCRs were grouped using DBSCAN, with TCRdist sequence similarity added in when clustering inside HLA-allele-positive subsets. Repertoires with fewer than 30,000 or more than 120,000 public chains, plus five repertoires with anomalous nucleotide sharing, were excluded from co-occurrence clustering. Drawn from immuneACCESS, this table holds only the in-frame rearrangements with V and J called that TCRdb kept. Clones are partly lost; checked studies trace under half to an unresolved V gene and leave the rest unexplained. D and trimming were read from the DNA, whereas the V and J calls and clone size are those reported in that table. Here the sample has under 200,000 clones; about 79% occur a single time. Around 6.6% of the sample lies in the top ten.

The entry originates in a study of cytomegalovirus exposure and HLA in healthy donors (dated by TCRdb to about 2017). Broadly, across the study: In an earlier analysis of several hundred of the donors, approximately 300 Gb of sequence data and 120 million or so unique TCR beta sequences from 180 million or so T cells were reported. Roughly 300 gigabases of sequencing data and around 88 million unique TCR sequences made up an early release that covered fewer than 650 HLA-typed donors. Among the roughly 430 genotyped donors, around 81% belonged to the genetic ancestry cluster associated with self-reported Caucasian donors. The study was designed to test whether signatures of past pathogen exposure could be identified by cataloging public T cell receptors. The study profiled the T cell repertoires of under 700 subjects by immunosequencing and related them to cytomegalovirus serostatus. A separate validation cohort of 100 to 150 different subjects was used in addition to the approximately 640-subject first cohort. To predict cytomegalovirus infection status, the study brought together high-throughput TCR immunosequencing, statistical association of individual TCRs with disease status, and machine learning. To study patterns of TCR occurrence, a later analysis re-analyzed previously published TCR beta repertoires from 650 to 750 donors and added high-resolution HLA genotyping. The later analysis used no new phenotypic data to find candidate immune exposures, relying instead on TCR beta sequences and their occurrence across donors. In an earlier analysis of around 540 of the donors, high-throughput TCR beta sequencing was used to judge whether each TCR beta V gene segment behaved as functional or pseudogenic. Donor age, sex, ethnicity and CMV serostatus were collected together with the repertoire data. In a later genetic analysis, genome-wide SNP genotypes for about 55% of the roughly 700 donors were used, and that subset was treated as a discovery cohort. Every discovery cohort repertoire had been produced on one sequencing platform. Class I and class II HLA loci were covered by the typing at four-digit resolution. The number of donors typed differed by locus, with 629-630 for A, B, C, DRB1 and DQB1, roughly 520 for DQA1, about 610 for DPA1, and over 400 for DPB1. Four to six DR-DQ haplotypes were handled as single units for association and clustering, since linkage in the cohort was strong. Among about 410 genotyped donors of the cohort, an average of roughly 230,000 unique TCR beta nucleotide sequences was sequenced per donor, of which 15% to 20% were non-productive.

The cohort consisted of hundreds of healthy bone marrow donors. At the time of sampling, every cohort member was nominally healthy, though immune exposures that went unrecorded were likely present. The donor was CMV seropositive and was included in the group of 250 to 300 seropositive cohort members. Every donor gave a peripheral blood sample, and the peripheral blood mononuclear cells from that sample were used for TCR beta sequencing. The Qiagen DNeasy Blood Extraction Kit was used to extract genomic DNA from the blood cell samples. What the authors observed across the whole study: At a false discovery rate of 0.05, a later analysis linked 15,000 to 20,000 TCR beta sequences to specific HLA alleles. Some IMGT-functional V segments, including TRBV6-2 and TRBV6-3, could not be distinguished by the 87-base-pair reads and were therefore excluded. When HLA alleles, especially DR and DQ, strongly co-occurred, TCR associations were difficult to assign to individual alleles. Linkage disequilibrium might explain the correlated functional status among segregating V segments, but an unknown experimental factor could not be excluded. A later genetic analysis reported fewer N-insertions in productive TCRs among donors in an Asian-associated ancestry cluster than the approximately 670-donor mean. It was suggested by the authors that the approach could potentially be generalized to other disease states and immunological phenotypes. A later analysis found that HLA-associated TCR beta chains were more clonally expanded and had lower generation probabilities than equally common non-associated chains. A further reported finding was that TCR beta sequences accurately predicted the HLA-A and HLA-B alleles for most subjects in the first cohort. The classifier was reported to diagnose cytomegalovirus status with high specificity and sensitivity in both the original cohort and the validation cohort. According to a later analysis, most CMV-associated TCR beta chains appeared to be HLA-restricted, and the HLA associations seemed to be driven largely by CMV exposure. Because counts were too low, some 17 rarely observed V segments, including chromosome 9 orphons, were left out of the earlier analysis of 587 of the donors. In an earlier analysis of a few hundred of the donors, most TCR beta V segments were observed in productive rearrangements about 90% or about 30% of the time, broadly matching IMGT annotations. The study gave a list of some 150 TCR beta chains associated with cytomegalovirus. In a later analysis, the rate of TCR association differed among HLA loci, with DRB1 alleles having the most associated TCRs and HLA-C alleles having the fewest. Most TCR sequences were observed very rarely across donors, whereas some public TCRs were present in many individuals. CMV serostatus was the only immune exposure information available for the cohort. An association between a missense DCLRE1C variant and V-gene and J-gene trimming of TCR beta chains was found in a later genetic analysis and replicated in an independent cohort. Several of the top co-occurrence clusters appeared to be linked to parvovirus B19, influenza, CMV and Epstein-Barr virus, according to a later analysis. The cohort was sequenced for TCR beta chains only, and without alpha or paired-chain data the features that could be detected were limited. Three of the identified cytomegalovirus-associated TCR beta chains were confirmed in vitro to be specific for cytomegalovirus antigens. The presence/absence analyses assumed that sequencing depth was roughly uniform across donors, and that assumption may not be true. A group of highly shared sequence variants was considered likely to be a technical artifact of the sequencing pipeline. Because some donors lacked HLA typing at each locus, the association tests relied only on the typed subset.

The CDR3 holds 14 amino acids from the cysteine to the phenylalanine. The kept DNA is CDR3 alone, 42 bases in frame from the first base. CDR1 MGHDK and CDR2 SYGVNS were looked up in the germline V gene. Trimmed from V: 5 bases; trimmed from J: 7 bases; junction bases lacking a gene match: 9. Material: PBMCs. This TCR came from a man in his fifties in good health and CMV-seropositive. Here the chain combines TRBV25-1 and TRBJ1-2; 8 bases in between match TRBD1. The DNA sequence reads TGTGCCAGCAGTCCTCCGGGACAGGAATCTGGCTACACCTTC. It codes for CASSPPGQESGYTF.